This T cell receptor beta chain was identified in a study of blood T cells in healthy people across ages. This clonotype was seen only a few times. Then a second PCR, running roughly 7 to 11 cycles, was carried out with a sample-barcoded 5' primer and a J-beta primer mix. Each of the cDNA molecules was tagged by a template-switch adaptor with 12 random nucleotides. Samples each returned at least 2.5 million CDR3-containing paired-end reads. One entry per CDR3 protein, called by TCRdb with MiXCR from the 5' RACE reads. The sample lists 550,000 to 650,000 distinct CDR3 sequences, around 27% occurring once. The germline V gene encodes CDR1 SGHRS and CDR2 YFSETQ. The CDR3 totals 13 residues. V was pared by 0 bases and J by 4 bases, with 7 bases between. These same records also appear under a second study, on T cells of mothers and their children.

Sequenced input: blood. The TCR sequence derives from a boy aged 2 to 10 in good health. The chain employs TRBV5-1 and TRBJ1-2; tentatively, D is TRBD1 (5 bases). The CDR3, as DNA: TGCGCCAGCAGCTTGGGGGGGAGCTATGGCTACACCTTC. Amino acid sequence: CASSLGGSYGYTF.